The present TCR beta chain was sequenced within a study of vaccination and CD4 T cells after COVID-19. Study at large: Recovered-phase convalescent patients showed SARS-CoV-2 positivity by nasal swab PCR; eight to ten were mild, one severe. Taking of post-vaccine samples occurred a median approximately 67 days after dose two (range 14 to 241). Overlapping peptides covering the spike proteins of SARS-CoV-2, HCoV-NL63, HCoV-OC43 and HCoV-229E were added to stimulate cells. Study observations and caveats: Post-infection sampling omitted early timepoints and covered relatively few convalescent patients.

Researchers used the Oncomine TCR Beta short-read assay to sequence DNA from cultured CD4+ T cells. TCRdb re-analysed the PCR reads in MiXCR, keeping a single row per CDR3 protein. Of some 19,000 distinct CDR3 sequences in the sample, less than 70% were seen once. Germline CDR1 and CDR2: DFQATT and SNEGSKA (reference sequence). This CDR3 contains 11 residues. V lost 6 bases to trimming and J lost 7 bases, with 12 bases between them. Treatment denoted: roughly 10-day PBMC culture with coronavirus spike peptide pools or control peptides (ViraFEST assay). In regard to this clonotype: The antigen remains undetermined.

J is TRBJ1-1 and V is TRBV20-1; possible D gene TRBD1, 6 bases. The sequencing sample was made of CD4+ T cells from blood, cultured in vitro. This TCR was recovered from a human donor who had recovered from COVID-19. The CDR3 is CSARGGVEAFF. In nucleotides, the CDR3 is TGCAGTGCGCGAGGGGGGGTTGAAGCTTTCTTT.